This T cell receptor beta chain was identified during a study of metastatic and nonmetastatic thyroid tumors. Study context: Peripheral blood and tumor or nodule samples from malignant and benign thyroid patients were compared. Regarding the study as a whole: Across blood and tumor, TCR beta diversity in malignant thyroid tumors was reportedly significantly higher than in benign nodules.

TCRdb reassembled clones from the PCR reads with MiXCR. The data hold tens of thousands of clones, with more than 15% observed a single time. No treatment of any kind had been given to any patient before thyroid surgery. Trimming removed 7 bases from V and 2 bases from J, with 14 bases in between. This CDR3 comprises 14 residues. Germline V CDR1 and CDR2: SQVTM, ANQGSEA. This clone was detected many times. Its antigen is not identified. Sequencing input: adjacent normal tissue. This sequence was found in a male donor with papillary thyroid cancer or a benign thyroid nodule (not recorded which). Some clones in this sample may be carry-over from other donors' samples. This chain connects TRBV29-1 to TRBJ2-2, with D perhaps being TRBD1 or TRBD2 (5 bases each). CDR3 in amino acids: CSAWDHINTGELFF. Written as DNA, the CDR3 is TGCAGCGCCTGGGACCATATCAACACCGGGGAGCTGTTTTTT.